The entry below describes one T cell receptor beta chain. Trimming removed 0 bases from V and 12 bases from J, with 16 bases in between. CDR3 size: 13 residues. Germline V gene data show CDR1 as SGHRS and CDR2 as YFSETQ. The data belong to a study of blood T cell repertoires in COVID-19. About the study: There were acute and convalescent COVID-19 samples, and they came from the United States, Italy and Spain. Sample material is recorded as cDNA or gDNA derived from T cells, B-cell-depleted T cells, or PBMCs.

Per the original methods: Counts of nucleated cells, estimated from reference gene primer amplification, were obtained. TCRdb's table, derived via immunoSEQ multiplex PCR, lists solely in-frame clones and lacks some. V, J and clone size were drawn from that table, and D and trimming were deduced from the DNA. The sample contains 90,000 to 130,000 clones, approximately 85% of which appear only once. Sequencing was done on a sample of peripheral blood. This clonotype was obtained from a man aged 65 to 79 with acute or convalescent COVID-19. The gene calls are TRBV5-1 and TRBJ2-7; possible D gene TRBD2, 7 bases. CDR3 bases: TGCGCCAGCAGCTTGGGGGCGGGGGACAATCTGTACTTC. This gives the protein CASSLGAGDNLYF.